These 26 T cell receptor beta chains came from one sample sequenced in a study of beta chain features in type 1 diabetes. Every bit of the isolated RNA underwent reverse transcription, so sequencing read expressed TCRB transcripts. Sequencing used immunoSEQ multiplex PCR; TCRdb keeps in-frame clones, though not all of them. The sample yields 400,000 to 450,000 clones, roughly 14% seen once. The sequencing input was naive CD4+ T cells from blood. The source of these receptors is a man under 40 in good health.

The chain uses TRBV6-1 and TRBJ1-2; D unclear. Trimming cost V 5 bases and J 6 bases, with 4 bases left between them. Germline CDR1 MNHNS, CDR2 SASEGT. The CDR3 has 10 residues. The CDR3 region is CASSHDGYTF. CDR3 nucleotide sequence: TGTGCCAGCAGTCATGATGGCTACACCTTC.

In its sample, this clone was seen a few times. The chain uses TRBV30 and TRBJ2-1; no firm D call. In germline, CDR1 is GTSNPN, CDR2 SVGIG (reference sequence). V lost 0 bases to trimming and J lost 0 bases, with 9 bases between them. The CDR3 loop spans 15 amino acids. The CDR3 DNA reads TGTGCCTGGAGTGTACTGGTTAGCTCCTACAATGAGCAGTTCTTC. Its translation is CAWSVLVSSYNEQFF.

DNA of the CDR3: TGTGCCAGCAGCTTAAGGACAGAAAACACTGAAGCTTTCTTT. It encodes CASSLRTENTEAFF. This chain uses TRBV7-9 with TRBJ1-1, with D perhaps matching TRBD1 (6 bases). The CDR3 extends over 14 amino acids. V lost 2 bases, J lost 2 bases, and 9 bases lay in between. Germline CDR1 reads SEHNR; CDR2 reads FQNEAQ (reference sequence).

This clone was counted only a few times. CDR3 sequence reads: CATDTGQNTEAFF. The CDR3 DNA is TGTGCCACCGATACGGGACAGAACACTGAAGCTTTCTTT. This chain uses TRBV7-9 with TRBJ1-1; the D gene is possibly TRBD1 (6 bases). V was clipped by 10 bases and J by 1 base, with 13 bases between them. Germline V gene data show CDR1 as SEHNR and CDR2 as FQNEAQ (reference sequence). CDR3 length: 13 amino acids.

This clone has only a few counts. The V gene is TRBV30, the J gene TRBJ1-1, with unresolved D. Between the trimmed V and J ends, which lost 0 bases and 5 bases, there was a span of 19 bases. Germline-derived CDR1 and CDR2 are GTSNPN and SVGIG (reference sequence). This CDR3 region has 16 residues. Written as DNA, the CDR3 is TGTGCCTGGAGTGTTCCCAGACGGGGTATAGGGACTGAAGCTTTCTTT. Amino acid sequence: CAWSVPRRGIGTEAFF.

The CDR3 DNA sequence: TGTGCCAGCAGCTACCCTACGGGGACCTACGAGCAGTACGTC. It yields the protein CASSYPTGTYEQYV. The V call is TRBV7-6, the J call TRBJ2-7; possibly TRBD2 for D (5 bases). The CDR3 consists of 14 residues. V was clipped by 4 bases and J by 2 bases, with 12 bases between them. Germline V CDR1 and CDR2: SGHVS, FNYEAQ.

The genes are TRBV6-5 and TRBJ1-5; no firm D call. This CDR3 comprises 13 residues. Per germline, CDR1 MNHEY and CDR2 SVGAGI. The ends were cut back, 4 bases at V and 3 bases at J, with 7 bases in the middle. For the CDR3, the DNA is TGTGCCAGCAGTTTGGACCACAATCAGCCCCAGCATTTT. This codes for CASSLDHNQPQHF.

This chain uses TRBV7-9 with TRBJ2-1; the D is unclear. CDR3 size: 11 residues. Deletions cut 7 bases from V and 4 bases from J, with 5 bases between. Germline-derived CDR1 and CDR2 are SEHNR and FQNEAQ (reference sequence). The CDR3 bases are TGTGCCAGCATAAGTTACAATGAGCAGTTCTTC. As protein: CASISYNEQFF.

The chain recombines TRBV10-3 with TRBJ2-5; D is unresolved. The germline V and J ends were trimmed by 7 bases and 5 bases, with 11 bases remaining between them. Germline lookup yields CDR1 ENHRY and CDR2 SYGVKD. This CDR3 is built from 12 residues. In DNA form, the CDR3 reads TGTGCCATCAAGGGCTTCCAGGAGACCCAGTACTTC. Amino acid sequence: CAIKGFQETQYF.

The chain is built from TRBV5-1 and TRBJ2-5; weak D call: TRBD2 (6 bases). The ends were cut back, 0 bases at V and 5 bases at J, with 11 bases in the middle. Germline V gene sequence: CDR1 SGHRS, CDR2 YFSETQ. The CDR3 is 14 amino acids. The chain's CDR3 is CASSLDPLAETQYF. The CDR3 DNA reads as TGCGCCAGCAGCTTGGACCCACTAGCTGAGACCCAGTACTTC.

V usage is TRBV30 and J usage is TRBJ2-3; TRBD2 aligns across 7 bases. V was clipped by 3 bases and J by 1 base; unmatched bases: 13. The CDR3 length is 17 residues. Germline lookup yields CDR1 GTSNPN and CDR2 SVGIG (reference sequence). In nucleotides, the CDR3 is TGTGCCTGGAGCCCCCCCGCGGGGAGGGGCCGCACAGATACGCAGTATTTT. It specifies CAWSPPAGRGRTDTQYF.

This clone was counted only a few times. CDR3 bases: TGCGCCAGCAGCCAAGATCAAGCAGCGGGGCCCTACAATGAGCAGTTCTTC. Protein: CASSQDQAAGPYNEQFF. This chain joins TRBV4-3 and TRBJ2-1, with 7 bases lining up with TRBD2. This CDR3 is 17 amino acids long. V shed 0 bases, J shed 2 bases, and the junction held 7 bases outside the gene matches. The germline V gene has CDR1 LGHNA and CDR2 YSLEER.

The chain links TRBV4-3 to TRBJ2-7, with a possible D match to TRBD1 (6 bases). V was cut by 0 bases and J by 6 bases, with 12 bases left in between. CDR1 and CDR2 from the germline V gene are LGHNA and YSLEER. The CDR3 spans 14 residues. The CDR3 DNA reads as TGCGCCAGCAGCCAAGAACCCACAGGGAGCGAGCAGTACTTC. Residues: CASSQEPTGSEQYF.

This clone turned up a few times. This chain links TRBV6-5 with TRBJ1-6; D remains ambiguous. This CDR3 has 14 amino acids. The germline V gene encodes CDR1 MNHEY and CDR2 SVGAGI. Trimming removed 6 bases from V and 0 bases from J, with 6 bases in between. CDR3 in amino acids: CASRESSYNSPLHF. The CDR3 DNA follows: TGTGCCAGCAGGGAGAGCTCCTATAATTCACCCCTCCACTTT.

The chain couples TRBV5-4 to TRBJ1-2, with a weak D call TRBD1 (6 bases). This CDR3 region has 16 residues. Germline-derived CDR1 and CDR2 are SGHNT and YYREEE (reference sequence). Deletions cut 4 bases from V and 7 bases from J, with 23 bases between. CDR3 sequence (DNA): TGTGCCAGCAGCGACCGTGGGACATCCACAGGGCTTGGCTACACCTTC. It specifies CASSDRGTSTGLGYTF. Together with reference TRBV5-4 and TRBJ1-2, the CDR3 gives the full variable domain: ETGVTQSPTHLIKTRGQQVTLRCSSQSGHNTVSWYQQALGQGPQFIFQYYREEENGRGNFPPRFSGLQFPNYSSELNVNALELDDSALYLCASSDRGTSTGLGYTFGSGTRLTVV.

This clone was seen a handful of times. The V gene is TRBV19, the J gene TRBJ1-2; D is perhaps TRBD1 (5 bases). V dropped 9 bases and J dropped 7 bases, with 15 bases sitting between them. Germline CDR1 reads LNHDA; CDR2 reads SQIVND (reference sequence). The CDR3 is made up of 12 amino acids. The CDR3 bases are TGTGCCAGCTCCGGGACGCAATTTGGCTACACCTTC. Translating gives CASSGTQFGYTF.

This clone was picked up many times. The V and J genes are TRBV4-3 and TRBJ2-7; weak D call: TRBD2 (5 bases). Trimming left V 3 bases short and J 2 bases short, with 14 bases between. The CDR3 has 15 residues. CDR1 and CDR2 from the germline V gene are LGHNA and YSLEER. The CDR3 reads CASSQEVGETYEQYF. CDR3 in DNA: TGCGCCAGCAGCCAGGAAGTCGGGGAAACCTACGAGCAGTACTTC.

V is TRBV7-7 and J is TRBJ1-6; possibly TRBD1 for D (5 bases). There are 13 residues in the CDR3. Germline V gene data show CDR1 as SSHAT and CDR2 as FNYEAQ (reference sequence). The V end lost 4 bases, the J end lost 5 bases, and 6 bases lay between the germline ends. CDR3 sequence reads: CASSSGNNSPLHF. For the CDR3, the DNA is TGTGCCAGCAGCTCAGGGAATAATTCACCCCTCCACTTT. Full variable domain (rest looked up from reference TRBV7-7 and TRBJ1-6): GAGVSQSPRYKVTKRGQDVTLRCDPISSHATLYWYQQALGQGPEFLTYFNYEAQPDKSGLPSDRFSAERPEGSISTLTIQRTEQRDSAMYRCASSSGNNSPLHFGNGTRLTVT.

This chain connects TRBV5-1 to TRBJ1-1; 9 bases agree with TRBD1. The germline gives CDR1 SGHRS, CDR2 YFSETQ. V lost 5 bases, J lost 0 bases, and 8 bases stayed unmatched. CDR3 length equals 16 residues. As DNA, the CDR3 is TGCGCCAGCAGTCGTTCCGGGACAGGGATGAACACTGAAGCTTTCTTT. Translating it yields CASSRSGTGMNTEAFF.

The V and J genes are TRBV7-2 and TRBJ2-5, with 11 bases identical to TRBD2. The CDR3 has 17 residues. The junction had 9 bases not matched to a gene; V was cut back by 1 base and J by 5 bases. Germline CDR1 is SGHTA and CDR2 is FQGNSA. The CDR3 DNA follows: TGTGCCAGCAGCTTAGAGGCACTAGCGGGAGTGGGGGAGACCCAGTACTTC. Amino acids: CASSLEALAGVGETQYF.

This clone was found a few times. This chain uses TRBV7-2 with TRBJ2-7, with unresolved D. The CDR3 extends over 13 amino acids. Per the germline V gene, CDR1 is SGHTA and CDR2 is FQGNSA. Trimming pared 2 bases from V and 1 base from J, leaving 6 bases between. DNA of the CDR3: TGTGCCAGCAGCTTACGTTGGTCCTACGAGCAGTACTTC. Translated, it gives CASSLRWSYEQYF.

The genes are TRBV29-1 and TRBJ2-7, with a weak D call TRBD1 (6 bases). CDR3 size: 13 residues. V was trimmed by 6 bases and J by 3 bases, leaving 15 bases between them. The germline V gene has CDR1 SQVTM and CDR2 ANQGSEA. CDR3 DNA sequence: TGCAGCGTCAGGTCGGGACACTTCTACGAGCAGTACGTC. It translates to CSVRSGHFYEQYV.

This clone has a handful of counts. J is TRBJ2-2 and V is TRBV7-9; 7 bases match TRBD2. The trim removed 4 bases at V and 7 bases at J, leaving 9 bases unmatched. This CDR3 has 15 residues. The germline CDR1 and CDR2 sequences are SEHNR and FQNEAQ (reference sequence). The CDR3 nucleotides read TGTGCCAGCAGCTACAGCCGGCAGCGGGGCGGGGAGCTGTTTTTT. Translating it yields CASSYSRQRGGELFF. Full variable domain (rest looked up from reference TRBV7-9 and TRBJ2-2): DTGVSQNPRHKITKRGQNVTFRCDPISEHNRLYWYRQTLGQGPEFLTYFQNEAQLEKSRLLSDRFSAERPKGSFSTLEIQRTEQGDSAMYLCASSYSRQRGGELFFGEGSRLTVL.

This clone was counted between two and nine times. This chain links TRBV2 with TRBJ1-4, with D uncertain. CDR1 is SNHLY and CDR2 is FYNNEI in the germline V gene. V gave up 1 base and J gave up 6 bases, with 6 bases separating them. The CDR3 has 13 amino acids. The CDR3 region is CASSEGNYEKLFF. CDR3 coding DNA: TGTGCCAGCAGTGAAGGGAACTATGAAAAACTGTTTTTT.

This chain joins TRBV4-3 and TRBJ1-2; the D is unclear. Germline loops: CDR1 LGHNA, CDR2 YSLEER. CDR3 length: 13 amino acids. V lost 0 bases and J 6 bases, leaving 8 bases between the germline ends. The CDR3 protein is CASSQERGNGYTF. The CDR3 DNA is TGCGCCAGCAGCCAAGAAAGAGGGAATGGCTACACCTTC.

This clone has a handful of counts. The chain uses TRBV29-1 and TRBJ2-3; 7 bases match TRBD1. The V segment lost 7 bases and the J segment 2 bases; nucleotides outside the gene matches: 9. CDR1 is SQVTM and CDR2 is ANQGSEA in the germline V gene. This CDR3 comprises 14 residues. CDR3 region: CSETGSPSTDTQYF. The DNA for the CDR3 is TGCAGCGAGACAGGGTCCCCTTCCACAGATACGCAGTATTTT.